The present T cell receptor beta chain was sequenced within a study of T cell responses to AZD1222 COVID-19 vaccine. Overall study results and limits: Variant regions that are unmutated are reportedly the target of nearly half of spike-specific TCRs. Sampling captured repertoires only after the peak T cell response. The sample set comprised mostly white British donors with more females, and clonal diversity was possibly underestimated. Seropositive AZD1222 recipients at baseline numbered only 6 or 7.

Of note for this clone: Antigen specificity is unknown.

Some clones are missing from TCRdb's copy, which holds only in-frame ones; the method was immunoSEQ multiplex PCR. The profile shows 110,000 or so clones, 88% of them singletons. CDR1 and CDR2 from the germline V gene are KGHSH and LQKENI. The CDR3 runs 15 residues. J lost 2 bases, V lost 3 bases, and 4 bases had no gene match. This chain uses TRBV18 with TRBJ2-7; 10 bases are shared with TRBD2. The sequence was obtained from an adult in good health. The material sequenced was peripheral blood, taken on day 0 of MenACWY control vaccination. CDR3 sequence: CASSPYGTSAYEQYF. CDR3 nucleotide sequence: TGTGCCAGCTCACCGTATGGGACTAGCGCCTACGAGCAGTACTTC. Full variable domain (rest looked up from reference TRBV18 and TRBJ2-7): NAGVMQNPRHLVRRRGQEARLRCSPMKGHSHVYWYRQLPEEGLKFMVYLQKENIIDESGMPKERFSAEFPKEGPSILRIQQVVRGDSAAYFCASSPYGTSAYEQYFGPGTRLTVT.